The sequence of this T cell receptor (beta chain) was determined in a study of cytomegalovirus exposure and HLA in healthy donors. Libraries were prepared by immunoSEQ multiplex PCR; TCRdb keeps only in-frame clonotypes and omits some of them. The data show roughly 330,000 clones, approximately 86% seen once. CDR1 is LNHDA, CDR2 SQIVND, per germline (reference sequence). The CDR3 contains 16 residues. The V and J ends lost 7 bases and 3 bases respectively, with 21 bases between them. The V gene is TRBV19, the J gene TRBJ2-5, with D perhaps TRBD1 (6 bases). The sequence derives from a woman aged 25 to 39 in good health and CMV-seropositive. Sample: PBMCs. The CDR3 nucleotides are TGTGCCAGTACCCCCTTCGGTATGAGGGGGAAAGAGACCCAGTACTTC. Translated, it gives CASTPFGMRGKETQYF.